The rows below give T cell receptor beta chains drawn from one sample of a study of control samples from healthy donors and cancer patients. The method was immunoSEQ multiplex PCR; TCRdb's version includes in-frame clones alone and lacks a portion of them. The sample lists over 110,000 clones; approximately 92% were seen once. Material for sequencing was blood. These receptors were obtained from a man aged 25-40 years in good health. CDR3s include the opening cysteine and the closing phenylalanine or tryptophan. Each record gives: CDR3 DNA, CDR3 protein, clone size, J gene, D gene, V gene. A D gene is named only where the DNA matches it firmly. Where a row states a size, it is once, few, many or the class of an expanded clone; other rows omit it.

TGTGCCAGCAGCACCCGGGACAGAGGAAACACCATATATTTT | CASSTRDRGNTIYF | - | TRBJ1-3 | TRBD1 | TRBV7-2
TGTGCCAGCAGCTTGACTGCGGAAAATTCACCCCTCCACTTT | CASSLTAENSPLHF | - | TRBJ1-6 | - | TRBV28
TGTGCCAGCACGAGGTCAGGGAGGACTAACTATGGCTACACCTTC | CASTRSGRTNYGYTF | - | TRBJ1-2 | - | TRBV28
TGTGCCAGCAGACGAACGACAGGGATGAGCGAAAAACTGTTTTTT | CASRRTTGMSEKLFF | - | TRBJ1-4 | TRBD1 | TRBV6-5
TGCAGTGCTAGTCGCGCCTCACAGGGTCAGCCCCAGCATTTT | CSASRASQGQPQHF | - | TRBJ1-5 | - | TRBV20-1
TGTGCCAGCAGTGGTAGGAGAGAGGGCTCCTACGAGCAGTACTTC | CASSGRREGSYEQYF | - | TRBJ2-7 | - | TRBV2
TGCAGCGTTGAAGGGGCGGCGGGGCGGGACTACACCTTC | CSVEGAAGRDYTF | - | TRBJ1-2 | - | TRBV29-1
TGTGCCAGCAGTTTTTACGCGAGGGAGTGGGAGACCCAGTACTTC | CASSFYAREWETQYF | - | TRBJ2-5 | - | TRBV28
TGTGCCAGCAGCCGGACCGGCTCTGGGGCCAACGTCCTGACTTTC | CASSRTGSGANVLTF | - | TRBJ2-6 | - | TRBV13
TGCGCCAGCAGCTTGCTAGCGGGAGGGCCGGGGAACACCGGGGAGCTGTTTTTT | CASSLLAGGPGNTGELFF | - | TRBJ2-2 | TRBD2 | TRBV5-1
TGTGCCAGCATTCTAGGACTCTCTAATGAAAAACTGTTTTTT | CASILGLSNEKLFF | - | TRBJ1-4 | - | TRBV2
TGTGCCTGGAGTGTGGTGGACAATGGTCAGCCCCAGCATTTT | CAWSVVDNGQPQHF | - | TRBJ1-5 | - | TRBV30
TGTGCCAGTAGTTCCCCCGGGACCGACCGAAACACCATATATTTT | CASSSPGTDRNTIYF | few | TRBJ1-3 | - | TRBV19
TGTGCCAGCAGCCTATCGAGGACAGGACGTTATGAAAAACTGTTTTTT | CASSLSRTGRYEKLFF | - | TRBJ1-4 | TRBD1 | TRBV7-8
TGTGCCAGCAGTCTACAGGGGGCAAAAGATACGCAGTATTTT | CASSLQGAKDTQYF | - | TRBJ2-3 | TRBD1 | TRBV28
TGTGCCAGCAGCTTAGGGTCCAGGTCCTACAATGAGCAGTTCTTC | CASSLGSRSYNEQFF | - | TRBJ2-1 | - | TRBV7-8
TGTGCCAGCAGCGCACTGGGACAGGGGAATTCACCCCTCCACTTT | CASSALGQGNSPLHF | - | TRBJ1-6 | TRBD1 | TRBV7-9
TGTGCCAGCAGCCAAGACTTAGGGGTCACTGAAGCTTTCTTT | CASSQDLGVTEAFF | - | TRBJ1-1 | - | TRBV14
TGTGCCAGCAGCCCCCGACGGGGAGGGACGGAGGTGTCCGGGGAGCTGTTTTTT | CASSPRRGGTEVSGELFF | once | TRBJ2-2 | TRBD2 | TRBV4-2
TGTGCCAGCAGTGACTCGGCAGGGGCCACCGGGGAGCTGTTTTTT | CASSDSAGATGELFF | once | TRBJ2-2 | - | TRBV6-4
TGTGCCACGCGAGATCAGGGGGCGCGCGAGCAGTACTTC | CATRDQGAREQYF | - | TRBJ2-7 | TRBD1 | TRBV5-3
TGTGCCAGCAGTTTAAGAGACCCGATAGGGACTGAAGCTTTCTTT | CASSLRDPIGTEAFF | - | TRBJ1-1 | - | TRBV28
TGTGCCAGCTCAGGCGACAGAAACAATGAGCAGTTCTTC | CASSGDRNNEQFF | - | TRBJ2-1 | - | TRBV18
TGTGCCAGCTCTAACCATATTCTAGCGGGAGCGCCGAGGAATGGAGGGCAAGAGACCCAGTACTTC | CASSNHILAGAPRNGGQETQYF | - | TRBJ2-5 | TRBD2 | TRBV18
TGTGCCAGCAGTTTCCGGGACAGGGGGCGGGGGACGCAGTATTTT | CASSFRDRGRGTQYF | once | TRBJ2-3 | TRBD1 | TRBV28
TGTGCCAGCTCATCTACAACAGGGGGCTTTTACGAGCAGTACTTC | CASSSTTGGFYEQYF | many | TRBJ2-7 | TRBD1 | TRBV18
TGTGTCCACGGGATACTGAACACTGAAGCTTTCTTT | CVHGILNTEAFF | - | TRBJ1-1 | - | TRBV6-5
TGTGCCAGTGGACCCGGGACAGGGGGGCCCTACGAGCAGTACTTC | CASGPGTGGPYEQYF | once | TRBJ2-7 | TRBD1 | TRBV19
TGTGCCAGCAGCTTAGTGGGGGCCGGCTCTGGGGCCAACGTCCTGACTTTC | CASSLVGAGSGANVLTF | - | TRBJ2-6 | - | TRBV7-8
TGTGCCAGTACCCAGGGGGCGGCGGGTGAAAAACTGTTTTTT | CASTQGAAGEKLFF | - | TRBJ1-4 | TRBD1 | TRBV19
TGTGCCACCAGCAGAGATTGGGGGGAGCTGTTTTTT | CATSRDWGELFF | - | TRBJ2-2 | - | TRBV15
TGTGCCAGCAGTGATGGGCGTATTGAAAAACTGTTTTTT | CASSDGRIEKLFF | - | TRBJ1-4 | - | TRBV28
TGTGCCAGCAGTTTGGGGGGGGGAAACTATGGCTACACCTTC | CASSLGGGNYGYTF | - | TRBJ1-2 | - | TRBV27
TGTGCCAGCAGCAAGCGCCGGCTGGAAGATACGCAGTATTTT | CASSKRRLEDTQYF | once | TRBJ2-3 | - | TRBV9
TGTGCCAGCAGCTTAGCGGCAGGGCAGACCCAGTACTTC | CASSLAAGQTQYF | - | TRBJ2-5 | - | TRBV7-2
TGTGCCAGCAGCTTAGTTGCGGGAGCTAGCTACGAGCAGTACTTC | CASSLVAGASYEQYF | - | TRBJ2-7 | TRBD2 | TRBV7-8
TGCAGCGTCACGGGACAGGGGGCCGAAAATACGCAGTATTTT | CSVTGQGAENTQYF | - | TRBJ2-3 | TRBD1 | TRBV29-1
TGTGCCAGTAGTATGGCAGCTGAAAAACTGTTTTTT | CASSMAAEKLFF | - | TRBJ1-4 | - | TRBV19
TGTGCCAGCAGCTCCCACACTTCTACGAGGCAGTACTTC | CASSSHTSTRQYF | - | TRBJ2-7 | - | TRBV7-9
TGTGCCAGCAGCTTAGCTAGCGGGAGTTCCTACGAGCAGTACTTC | CASSLASGSSYEQYF | few | TRBJ2-7 | TRBD2 | TRBV7-6
TGTGCCAGCAGCCAAGTGCTCGGACAAGGCACAGATACGCAGTATTTT | CASSQVLGQGTDTQYF | - | TRBJ2-3 | - | TRBV4-2
TGTGCCAGCTCACAGTCACTAGCGACGAACACCGGGGAGCTGTTTTTT | CASSQSLATNTGELFF | once | TRBJ2-2 | TRBD2 | TRBV18
TGTGCCATCACGCAAGCGGGAGTCACAGATACGCAGTATTTT | CAITQAGVTDTQYF | - | TRBJ2-3 | TRBD2 | TRBV10-3
TGTGCCAGCAGCTTACTCGGTTCTGGCTACACCTTC | CASSLLGSGYTF | - | TRBJ1-2 | - | TRBV7-2
TGTGCCAGCAGCAAAGTGAGGGGGCGGAACACTGAAGCTTTCTTT | CASSKVRGRNTEAFF | - | TRBJ1-1 | - | TRBV21-1
TGTGCCAGCAGCTTAGCAGAGGGCCGCACAGATACGCAGTATTTT | CASSLAEGRTDTQYF | - | TRBJ2-3 | - | TRBV7-9
TGTGCCTGGAGTGAGGGGGAAGGCTACACCTTC | CAWSEGEGYTF | - | TRBJ1-2 | - | TRBV30